The T cell receptor (beta chain) under discussion was sequenced for a study of blood T cell repertoires in COVID-19. Study as a whole: Samples of COVID-19 (acute and convalescent) were obtained from the United States, Italy and Spain.

Authors' data handling: Estimated nucleated cell counts came from reference gene primer amplification. Assay used: immunoSEQ multiplex PCR; TCRdb lists only in-frame clones, some missing. V, J and clone size are taken as reported in that table, and D and trimming were inferred from the DNA itself. The sample contains fewer than 200,000 clones, about 86% of which appear only once. Participant reports of clinical history set cohort assignment. The V segment lost 4 bases and the J segment 2 bases; nucleotides outside the gene matches: 10. Germline V gene lookup returns CDR1 SEHNR and CDR2 FQNEAQ (reference sequence). This CDR3 contains 17 residues.

The sequence derives from a woman aged 45 to 65 in a cohort exposed to, infected with or recovered from COVID-19 (not recorded which). The V call is TRBV7-9, the J call TRBJ2-3; 9 bases line up with TRBD2. The material sequenced was PBMCs or T cells enriched from blood (not recorded which). CDR3 DNA: TGTGCCAGCAGCTGGCTTCTAGCGGGGACAATCACAGATACGCAGTATTTT. The encoded protein is CASSWLLAGTITDTQYF.